This section outlines one TCR beta chain sequence together with its context. No antigen is known for it. The CDR3 covers 17 residues. The data stem from a study of PD-L1 blockade in urothelial cancer. Study-wide context: Atezolizumab therapy began for patients in about 2014, dosed at 1,200 mg intravenously every 3 weeks. Most patients, about 85% of the roughly 29, were males with bladder-origin cancer. From 0 to 3 prior chemotherapy regimens had been given to the patients.

Broader study findings: Below-median blood TCR clonality before treatment forecast better survival.

Sequenced by immunoSEQ multiplex PCR; TCRdb stores in-frame clones only, minus some. The sample carries tens of thousands of clones, about 90% recorded once. The clonotype originates from a woman aged 55-75 years with urothelial cancer. The V and J genes are TRBV21-1 and TRBJ2-7; the DNA was not compared with TRBD1, the D call given in the table. TRBV21-1 is a pseudogene. The sequencing used PBMCs, collected around atezolizumab (anti-PD-L1) treatment. The CDR3 bases are TGTGCCAGCAGCAAGACGAGACAACAAGCCTTATCCTACGAGCAGTACTTC. This encodes CASSKTRQQALSYEQYF.